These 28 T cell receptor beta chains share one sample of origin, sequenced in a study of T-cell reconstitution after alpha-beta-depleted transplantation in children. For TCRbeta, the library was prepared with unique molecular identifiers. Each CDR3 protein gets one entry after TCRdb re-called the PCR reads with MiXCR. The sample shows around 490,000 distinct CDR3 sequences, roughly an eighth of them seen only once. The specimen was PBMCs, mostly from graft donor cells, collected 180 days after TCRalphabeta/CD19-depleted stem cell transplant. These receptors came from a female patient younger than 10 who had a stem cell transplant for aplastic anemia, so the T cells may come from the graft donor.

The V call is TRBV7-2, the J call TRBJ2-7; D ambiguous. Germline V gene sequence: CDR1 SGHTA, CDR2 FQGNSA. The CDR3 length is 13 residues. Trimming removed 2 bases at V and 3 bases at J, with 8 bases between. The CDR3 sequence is CASSLWSSYEQYV. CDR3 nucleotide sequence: TGTGCCAGCAGCTTATGGAGCAGCTACGAGCAGTACGTC.

Here the CDR3 DNA reads TGTGCCAGCAGCTTAATGGGGCGGGCTACGCAGTATTTT. This translates into CASSLMGRATQYF. This chain joins TRBV7-9 and TRBJ2-3; D possibly matches TRBD1 or TRBD2 (5 bases each). Germline CDR1 reads SEHNR; CDR2 reads FQNEAQ (reference sequence). There are 13 residues in the CDR3. V lost 2 bases and J lost 8, with 11 bases in between.

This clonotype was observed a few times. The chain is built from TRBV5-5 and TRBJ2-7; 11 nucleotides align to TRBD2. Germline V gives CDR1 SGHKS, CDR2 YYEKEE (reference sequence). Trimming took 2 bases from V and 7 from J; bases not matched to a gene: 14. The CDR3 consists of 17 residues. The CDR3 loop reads CASSLHGSGRADREQYF. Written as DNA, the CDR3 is TGTGCCAGCAGCTTACATGGTAGCGGGAGGGCCGATCGAGAGCAGTACTTC. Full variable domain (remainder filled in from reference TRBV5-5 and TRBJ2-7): DAGVTQSPTHLIKTRGQQVTLRCSPISGHKSVSWYQQVLGQGPQFIFQYYEKEERGRGNFPDRFSARQFPNYSSELNVNALLLGDSALYLCASSLHGSGRADREQYFGPGTRLTVT.

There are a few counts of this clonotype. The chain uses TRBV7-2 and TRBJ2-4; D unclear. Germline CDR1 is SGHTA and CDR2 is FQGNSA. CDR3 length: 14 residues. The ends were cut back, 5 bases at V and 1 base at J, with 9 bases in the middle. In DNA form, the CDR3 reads TGTGCCAGCAGCCTCGGGTCCGCCAAAAACATTCAGTACTTC. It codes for CASSLGSAKNIQYF.

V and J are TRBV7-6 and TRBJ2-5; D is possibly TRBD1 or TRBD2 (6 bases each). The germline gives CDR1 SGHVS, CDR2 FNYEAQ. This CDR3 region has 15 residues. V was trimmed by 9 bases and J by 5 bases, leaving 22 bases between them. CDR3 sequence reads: CASRRGTMRLETQYF. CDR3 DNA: TGTGCCAGTAGACGCGGGACAATGAGGTTGGAGACCCAGTACTTC.

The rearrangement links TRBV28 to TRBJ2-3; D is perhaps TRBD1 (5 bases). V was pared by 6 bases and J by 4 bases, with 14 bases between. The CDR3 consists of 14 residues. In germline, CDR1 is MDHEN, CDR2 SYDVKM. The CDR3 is CASRLTARPDTQYF. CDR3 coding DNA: TGTGCCAGCAGATTGACAGCCCGTCCAGATACGCAGTATTTT.

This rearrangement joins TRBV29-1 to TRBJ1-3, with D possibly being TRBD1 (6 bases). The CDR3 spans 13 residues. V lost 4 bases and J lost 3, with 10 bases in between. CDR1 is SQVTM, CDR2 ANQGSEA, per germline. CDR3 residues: CSVAQGIGNTIYF. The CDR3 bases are TGCAGCGTTGCCCAGGGGATTGGAAACACCATATATTTT.

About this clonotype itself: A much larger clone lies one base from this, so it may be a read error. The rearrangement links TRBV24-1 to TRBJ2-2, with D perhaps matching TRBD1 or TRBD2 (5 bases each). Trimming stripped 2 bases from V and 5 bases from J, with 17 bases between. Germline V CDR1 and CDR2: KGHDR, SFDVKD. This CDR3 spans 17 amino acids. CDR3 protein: CATSDSQGPRRTGELFF. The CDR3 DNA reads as TGTGCCACCAGTGATTCGCAGGGACCGCGGAGGACCGGGGAGCTGTTTTTT.

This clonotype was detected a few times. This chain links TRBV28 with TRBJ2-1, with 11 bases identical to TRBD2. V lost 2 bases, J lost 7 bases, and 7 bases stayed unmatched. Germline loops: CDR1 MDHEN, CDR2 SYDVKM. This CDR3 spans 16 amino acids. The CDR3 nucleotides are TGTGCCAGCAGTTTAGGGACTAGCGGTGCAAGGAATGAGCAGTTCTTC. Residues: CASSLGTSGARNEQFF. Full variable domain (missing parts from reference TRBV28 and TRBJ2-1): DVKVTQSSRYLVKRTGEKVFLECVQDMDHENMFWYRQDPGLGLRLIYFSYDVKMKEKGDIPEGYSVSREKKERFSLILESASTNQTSMYLCASSLGTSGARNEQFFGPGTRLTVL.

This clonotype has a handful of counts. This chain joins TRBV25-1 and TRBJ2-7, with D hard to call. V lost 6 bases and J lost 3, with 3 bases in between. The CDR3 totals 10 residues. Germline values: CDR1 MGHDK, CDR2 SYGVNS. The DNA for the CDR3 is TGTGCCAGCAGCTACTACGAGCAGTACGTC. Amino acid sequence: CASSYYEQYV.

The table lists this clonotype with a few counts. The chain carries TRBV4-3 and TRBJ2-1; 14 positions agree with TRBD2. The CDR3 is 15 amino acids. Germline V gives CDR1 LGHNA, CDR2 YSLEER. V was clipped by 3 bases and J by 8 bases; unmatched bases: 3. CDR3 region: CASSHGTSGSYEQFF. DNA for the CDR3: TGCGCCAGCAGCCACGGGACTAGCGGGAGCTATGAGCAGTTCTTC.

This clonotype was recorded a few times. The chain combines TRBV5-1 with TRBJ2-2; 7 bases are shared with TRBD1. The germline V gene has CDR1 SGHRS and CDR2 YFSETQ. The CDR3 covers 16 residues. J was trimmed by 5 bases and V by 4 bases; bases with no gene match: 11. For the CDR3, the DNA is TGCGCCAGCAGCCAATCGACAGGGAGTGCGACCGGGGAGCTGTTTTTT. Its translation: CASSQSTGSATGELFF. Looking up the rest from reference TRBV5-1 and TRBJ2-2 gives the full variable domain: KAGVTQTPRYLIKTRGQQVTLSCSPISGHRSVSWYQQTPGQGLQFLFEYFSETQRNKGNFPGRFSGRQFSNSRSEMNVSTLELGDSALYLCASSQSTGSATGELFFGEGSRLTVL.

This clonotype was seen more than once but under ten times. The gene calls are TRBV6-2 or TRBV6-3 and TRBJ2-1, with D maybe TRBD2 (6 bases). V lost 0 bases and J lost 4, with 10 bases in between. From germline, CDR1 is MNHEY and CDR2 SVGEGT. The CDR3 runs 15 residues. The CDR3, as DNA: TGTGCCAGCAGTTACTCCACGGGACTGTACAATGAGCAGTTCTTC. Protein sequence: CASSYSTGLYNEQFF.

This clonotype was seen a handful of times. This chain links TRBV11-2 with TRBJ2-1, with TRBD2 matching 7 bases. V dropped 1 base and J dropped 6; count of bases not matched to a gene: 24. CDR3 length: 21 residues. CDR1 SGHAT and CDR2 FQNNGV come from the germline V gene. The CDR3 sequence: CASSLVGTLRLASLDVNEQFF. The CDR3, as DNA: TGTGCCAGCAGCTTAGTGGGGACTTTGAGACTAGCTTCCCTGGACGTCAATGAGCAGTTCTTC.

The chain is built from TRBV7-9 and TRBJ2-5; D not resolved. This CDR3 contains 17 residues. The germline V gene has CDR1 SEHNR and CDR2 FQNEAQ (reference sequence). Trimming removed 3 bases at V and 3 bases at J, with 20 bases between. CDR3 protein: CASSFSSPKEREETQYF. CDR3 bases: TGTGCCAGCAGCTTTTCATCCCCCAAGGAGAGAGAAGAGACCCAGTACTTC. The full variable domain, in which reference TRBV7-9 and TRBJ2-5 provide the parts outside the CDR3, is DTGVSQNPRHKITKRGQNVTFRCDPISEHNRLYWYRQTLGQGPEFLTYFQNEAQLEKSRLLSDRFSAERPKGSFSTLEIQRTEQGDSAMYLCASSFSSPKEREETQYFGPGTRLLVL.

The CDR3 DNA is TGTGCCAGCAGTTTCGAGGGAACGATAAAAAACGGGGAGCTGTTTTTT. Translating gives CASSFEGTIKNGELFF. The rearrangement links TRBV28 to TRBJ2-2; D is possibly TRBD2 (5 bases). Germline assignment: CDR1 MDHEN and CDR2 SYDVKM. V lost 3 bases and J lost 7, with 18 bases in between. The CDR3 sequence is 16 residues long.

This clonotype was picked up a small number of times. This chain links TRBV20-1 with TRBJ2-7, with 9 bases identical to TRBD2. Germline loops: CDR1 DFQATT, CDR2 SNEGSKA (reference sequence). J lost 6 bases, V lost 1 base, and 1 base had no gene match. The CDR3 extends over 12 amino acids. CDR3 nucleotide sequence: TGCAGTGCTAGAGCAGCGGGAGGCGAGCAGTACGTC. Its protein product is CSARAAGGEQYV.

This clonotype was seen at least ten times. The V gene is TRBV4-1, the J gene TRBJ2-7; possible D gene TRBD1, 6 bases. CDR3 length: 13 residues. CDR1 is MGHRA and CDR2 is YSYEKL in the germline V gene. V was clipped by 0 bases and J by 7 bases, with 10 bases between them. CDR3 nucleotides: TGCGCCAGCAGCCAAGAACAGGACAGTGAGCAGTACGTC. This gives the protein CASSQEQDSEQYV.

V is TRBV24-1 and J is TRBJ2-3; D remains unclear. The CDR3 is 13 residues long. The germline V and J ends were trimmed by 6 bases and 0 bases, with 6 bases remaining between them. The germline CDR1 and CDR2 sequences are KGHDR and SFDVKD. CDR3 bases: TGTGCCACCAGTCCCGTAAGCACAGATACGCAGTATTTT. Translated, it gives CATSPVSTDTQYF.

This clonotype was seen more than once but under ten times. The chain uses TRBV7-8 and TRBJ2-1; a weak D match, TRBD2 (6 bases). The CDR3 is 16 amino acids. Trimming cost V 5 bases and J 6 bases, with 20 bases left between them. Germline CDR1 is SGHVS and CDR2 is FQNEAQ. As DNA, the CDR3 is TGTGCCAGCAGCCTCGGACCCCGGGACTGGGGCAATGAGCAGTTCTTC. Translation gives CASSLGPRDWGNEQFF.

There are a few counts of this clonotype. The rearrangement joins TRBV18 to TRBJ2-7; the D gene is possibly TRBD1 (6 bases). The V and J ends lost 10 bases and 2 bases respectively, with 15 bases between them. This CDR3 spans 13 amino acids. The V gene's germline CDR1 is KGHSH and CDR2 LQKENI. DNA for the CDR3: TGTGCCACCAGTGACAGGATCCCCTACGAGCAGTACTTC. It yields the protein CATSDRIPYEQYF.

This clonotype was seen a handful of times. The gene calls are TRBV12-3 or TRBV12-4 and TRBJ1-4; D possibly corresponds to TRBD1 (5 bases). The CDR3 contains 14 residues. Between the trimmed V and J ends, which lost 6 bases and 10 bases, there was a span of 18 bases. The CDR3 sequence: CASRTGGQGSKLFF. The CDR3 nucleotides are TGTGCCAGCAGGACGGGCGGCCAGGGCTCAAAACTGTTTTTT.

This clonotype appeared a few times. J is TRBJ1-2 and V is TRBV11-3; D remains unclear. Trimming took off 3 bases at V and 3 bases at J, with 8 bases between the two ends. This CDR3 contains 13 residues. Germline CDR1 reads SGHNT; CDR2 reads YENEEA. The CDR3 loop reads CASSFRDHYGYTF. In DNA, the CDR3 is TGTGCCAGCAGCTTTAGGGATCACTATGGCTACACCTTC.

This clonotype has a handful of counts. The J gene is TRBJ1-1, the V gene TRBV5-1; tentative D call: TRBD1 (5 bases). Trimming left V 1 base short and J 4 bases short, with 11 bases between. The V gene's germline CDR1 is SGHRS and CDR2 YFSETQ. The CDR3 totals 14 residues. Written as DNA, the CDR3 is TGCGCCAGCAGCTTGAAGGCAGGGCCCACTGAAGCTTTCTTT. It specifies CASSLKAGPTEAFF. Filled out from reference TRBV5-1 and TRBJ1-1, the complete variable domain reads KAGVTQTPRYLIKTRGQQVTLSCSPISGHRSVSWYQQTPGQGLQFLFEYFSETQRNKGNFPGRFSGRQFSNSRSEMNVSTLELGDSALYLCASSLKAGPTEAFFGQGTRLTVV.

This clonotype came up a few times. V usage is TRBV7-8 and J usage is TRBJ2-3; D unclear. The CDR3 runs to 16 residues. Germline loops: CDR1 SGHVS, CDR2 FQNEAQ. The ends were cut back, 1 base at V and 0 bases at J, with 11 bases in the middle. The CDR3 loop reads CASSLVWAGSTDTQYF. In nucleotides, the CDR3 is TGTGCCAGCAGCTTAGTTTGGGCAGGAAGCACAGATACGCAGTATTTT.

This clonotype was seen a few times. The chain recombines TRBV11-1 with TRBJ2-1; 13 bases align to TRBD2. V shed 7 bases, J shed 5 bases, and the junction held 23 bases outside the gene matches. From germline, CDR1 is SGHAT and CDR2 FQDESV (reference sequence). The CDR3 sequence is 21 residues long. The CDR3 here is CASNFPYLLAGGPSEDNEQFF. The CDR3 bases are TGTGCCAGCAACTTTCCCTACCTACTAGCGGGAGGGCCGTCAGAAGACAATGAGCAGTTCTTC.

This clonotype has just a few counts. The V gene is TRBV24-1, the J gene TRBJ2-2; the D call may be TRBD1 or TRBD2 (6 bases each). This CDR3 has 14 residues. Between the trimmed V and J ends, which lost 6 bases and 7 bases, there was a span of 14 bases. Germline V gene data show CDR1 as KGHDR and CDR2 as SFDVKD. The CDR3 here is CATSTTRGGGELFF. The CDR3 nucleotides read TGTGCCACCAGTACGACCAGGGGAGGCGGGGAGCTGTTTTTT.

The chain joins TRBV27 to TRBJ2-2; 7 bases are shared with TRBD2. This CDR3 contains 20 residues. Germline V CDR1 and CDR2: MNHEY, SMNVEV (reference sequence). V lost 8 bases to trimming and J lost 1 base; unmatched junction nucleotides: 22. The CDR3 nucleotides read TGTGCCAGCGAATCCTCGGGTGCTAGCGGTTTCCTAGAGAACACCGGGGAGCTGTTTTTT. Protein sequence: CASESSGASGFLENTGELFF.